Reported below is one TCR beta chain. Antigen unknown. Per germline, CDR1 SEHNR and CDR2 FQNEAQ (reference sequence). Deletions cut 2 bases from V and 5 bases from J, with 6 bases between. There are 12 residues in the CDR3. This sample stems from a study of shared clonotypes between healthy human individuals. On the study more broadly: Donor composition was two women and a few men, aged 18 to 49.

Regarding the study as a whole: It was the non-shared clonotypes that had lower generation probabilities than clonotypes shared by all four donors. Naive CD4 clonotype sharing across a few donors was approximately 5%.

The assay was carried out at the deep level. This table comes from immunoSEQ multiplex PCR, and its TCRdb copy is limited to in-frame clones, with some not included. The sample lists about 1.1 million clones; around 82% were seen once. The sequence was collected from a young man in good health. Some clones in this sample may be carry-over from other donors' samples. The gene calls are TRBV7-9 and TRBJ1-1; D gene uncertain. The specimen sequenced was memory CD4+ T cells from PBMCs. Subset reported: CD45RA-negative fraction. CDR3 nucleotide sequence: TGTGCCAGCAGCTTACTGCGGACTGAAGCTTTCTTT. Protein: CASSLLRTEAFF.